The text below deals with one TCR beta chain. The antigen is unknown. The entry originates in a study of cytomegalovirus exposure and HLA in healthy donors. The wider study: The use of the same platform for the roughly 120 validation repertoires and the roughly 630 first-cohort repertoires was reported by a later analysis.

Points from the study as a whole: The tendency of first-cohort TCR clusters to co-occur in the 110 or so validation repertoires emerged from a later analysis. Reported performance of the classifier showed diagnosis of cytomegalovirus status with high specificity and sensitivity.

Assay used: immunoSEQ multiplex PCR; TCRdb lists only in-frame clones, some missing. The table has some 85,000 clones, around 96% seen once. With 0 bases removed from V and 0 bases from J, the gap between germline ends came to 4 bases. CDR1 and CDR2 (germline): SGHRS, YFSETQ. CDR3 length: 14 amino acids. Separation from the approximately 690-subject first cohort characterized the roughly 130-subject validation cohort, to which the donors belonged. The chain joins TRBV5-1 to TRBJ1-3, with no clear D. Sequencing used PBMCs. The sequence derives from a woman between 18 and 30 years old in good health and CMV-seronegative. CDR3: CASSLGLSGNTIYF. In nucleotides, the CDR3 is TGCGCCAGCAGCTTGGGACTCTCTGGAAACACCATATATTTT.